The rows below give T cell receptor beta chains drawn from one sample of a study of identical twins. One entry per CDR3 protein results from TCRdb running MiXCR on the 5' RACE reads. The sample has about 250,000 distinct CDR3 sequences, more than 12% seen once. The sample consisted of memory (CD45RO+) T cells sorted from blood. Receptors originate from a woman between 18 and 29 years old in good health. The CDR3 runs from the conserved cysteine through the conserved F or W. The order of the fields is V gene, J gene, CDR3 protein.

V gene: TRBV20-1
J gene: TRBJ2-1
CDR3 protein: CSASGMGVNEQFF

V gene: TRBV20-1
J gene: TRBJ2-5
CDR3 protein: CSALDLQETQYF

V gene: TRBV29-1
J gene: TRBJ1-1
CDR3 protein: CSVRWGTEAFF

V gene: TRBV7-2
J gene: TRBJ2-1
CDR3 protein: CASSRHNEQFF

V gene: TRBV13
J gene: TRBJ1-1
CDR3 protein: CASSAATGNTEAFF

V gene: TRBV6-4
J gene: TRBJ2-2
CDR3 protein: CASSDSAGNTGELFF

V gene: TRBV5-1
J gene: TRBJ1-1
CDR3 protein: CASSLAFGTNTEAFF

V gene: TRBV6-1
J gene: TRBJ2-4
CDR3 protein: CASRADLEENIQYF

V gene: TRBV12-3/TRBV12-4
J gene: TRBJ2-1
CDR3 protein: CASRSGGYEQFF

V gene: TRBV19
J gene: TRBJ2-4
CDR3 protein: CASSKIDRENIQYF

V gene: TRBV6-5
J gene: TRBJ1-3
CDR3 protein: CASSFFSQGGGNTIYF

V gene: TRBV24-1
J gene: TRBJ2-3
CDR3 protein: CATSDLEGPTQYF

V gene: TRBV7-2
J gene: TRBJ2-5
CDR3 protein: CASSLDPGGIQETQYF

V gene: TRBV2
J gene: TRBJ2-5
CDR3 protein: CASSERPLAGKTQYF

V gene: TRBV7-3
J gene: TRBJ1-6
CDR3 protein: CASSWGTGSPLHF

V gene: TRBV2
J gene: TRBJ1-5
CDR3 protein: CASGGGSRDQPQHF

V gene: TRBV10-3
J gene: TRBJ2-7
CDR3 protein: CAISDRGGLSYEQYF

V gene: TRBV6-5
J gene: TRBJ1-6
CDR3 protein: CASSYSGTGNNSPLHF

V gene: TRBV15
J gene: TRBJ1-1
CDR3 protein: CATTAGESEAFF

V gene: TRBV3-1
J gene: TRBJ2-5
CDR3 protein: CASSQDSRSRERETQYF

V gene: TRBV12-3/TRBV12-4
J gene: TRBJ2-3
CDR3 protein: CASCAGGSRATDTQYF

V gene: TRBV5-1
J gene: TRBJ2-1
CDR3 protein: CASSSAHTSGGYNEQFF

V gene: TRBV29-1
J gene: TRBJ2-7
CDR3 protein: CSGAGPLYPYEQYF

V gene: TRBV5-6
J gene: TRBJ2-3
CDR3 protein: CASSPDGSAGASDTQYF

V gene: TRBV5-1
J gene: TRBJ1-4
CDR3 protein: CASSPQGGNEKLFF

V gene: TRBV7-2
J gene: TRBJ2-7
CDR3 protein: CASSYTGSHEQYF

V gene: TRBV7-9
J gene: TRBJ1-4
CDR3 protein: CASSLGGQGSNEKLFF